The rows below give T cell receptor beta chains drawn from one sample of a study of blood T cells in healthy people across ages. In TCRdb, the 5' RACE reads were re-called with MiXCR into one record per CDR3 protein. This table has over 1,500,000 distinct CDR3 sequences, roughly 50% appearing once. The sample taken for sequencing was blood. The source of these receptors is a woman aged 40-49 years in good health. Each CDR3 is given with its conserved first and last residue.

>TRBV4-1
CASSGAAYTDTQYF
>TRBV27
CASSFSGVNYEQYF
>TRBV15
CATSNRDSSYEQYF
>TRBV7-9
CASSPTGPPNEKLFF
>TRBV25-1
CASSKLQNTEAFF
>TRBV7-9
CASSLDVSRGEQFF
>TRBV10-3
CATSSGRESTNEKLFF
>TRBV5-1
CASSFRLAGGLNEQFF
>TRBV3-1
CASSQERGWETQYF
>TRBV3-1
CASRDRGAGELFF
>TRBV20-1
CSAREDAYNEQFF
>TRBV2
CASSEAPGNEQFF
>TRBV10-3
CAISDPVVNEQYF
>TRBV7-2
CASSLRGGATYNEQFF
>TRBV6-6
CASSPGGGTSEETQYF
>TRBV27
CASQGRGGLDEQFF
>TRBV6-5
CASNPRAGAKNIQYF
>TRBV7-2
CANSAGVKTQYF
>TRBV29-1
CSVKGTSGGLGDEQFF
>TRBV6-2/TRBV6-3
CASSYSSQGSNEQFF
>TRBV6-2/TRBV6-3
CVSTRAGITDTQYF
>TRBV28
CASSLAQGRANEKLFF
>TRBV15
CATSVGLTGGTDTQYF
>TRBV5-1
CASSLVTVPQETQYF
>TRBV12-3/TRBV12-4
CASSLTGMGNSPVHF
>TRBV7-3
CASSGFPRGDTDTQYF
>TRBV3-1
CASSQSQGKETQYF
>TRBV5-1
CASSLEGASSYEQYF
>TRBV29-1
CSAAEGVNEKLFF
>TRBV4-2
CASSQNDRGEEKLFF
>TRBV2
CASSEAPVSYNEQFF
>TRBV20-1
CSASRTGVRTDTQYF
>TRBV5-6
CASSALAGGPRKDTQYF
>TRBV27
CASSLRAISREQYF
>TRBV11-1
CASSPVLAGQFPEQYF
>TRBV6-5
CASRSPRTAKNYGYTF
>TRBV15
CATSRDPGQDEMQFF
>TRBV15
CATSLRGTGLYNEQFF
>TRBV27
CASSVSRRETQYF
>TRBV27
CASSRRGGATGNEQFF
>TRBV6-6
CASSSYRVSNTEAFF
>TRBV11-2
CASSPGPTGGFETQYF
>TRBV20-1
CSANLAGGGYTQYF
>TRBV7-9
CASSSRGRGEKLFF
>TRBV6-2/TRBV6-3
CASSPQGSKQYF
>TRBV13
CASSSGLGQFF
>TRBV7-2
CASSLAGRAEETQYF
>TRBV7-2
CASSSGTDVNYGYTF
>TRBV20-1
CSARDLRGDTQYF
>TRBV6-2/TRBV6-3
CASSPWTGGGFYYGYTF
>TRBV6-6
CASTRTSGTTDTQYF
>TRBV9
CASSKGNWDSYGYTF
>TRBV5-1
CASSLLGPGANTEAFF
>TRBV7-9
CASSYRTSGGPRTDTQYF
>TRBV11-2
CASSLGSGQGARAEQFF
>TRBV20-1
CSARQSGTSGGLDTQYF
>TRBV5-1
CASLDGKTYEQYF
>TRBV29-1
CSVSTVLGGELFF
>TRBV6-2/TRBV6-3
CASGKRDTQYF